The 19 T cell receptor beta chains presented below share a single source sample, sequenced in a study of shared clonotypes between healthy human individuals. The repertoire was sequenced with immunoSEQ multiplex PCR; TCRdb's copy has only in-frame clones and lacks some. Found here are about 2 million clones, roughly 96% of them singletons; the top ten hold 0.1% to 0.15%. The sample taken for sequencing was naive CD4+ T cells sorted from blood. Subset noted: CD45RA+ positively selected. The receptors derive from a man younger than 35 in good health.

Of note for this clone: Different DNA sequences within this sample yield the same CDR3. J is TRBJ1-1 and V is TRBV7-9, with D unresolved. Deletions cut 1 base from V and 4 bases from J, with 7 bases between. CDR3 size: 13 residues. CDR1 and CDR2 (germline): SEHNR, FQNEAQ (reference sequence). In nucleotides, the CDR3 is TGTGCCAGCAGCTTAGATGAAGGCACTGAAGCTTTCTTT. This sequence encodes CASSLDEGTEAFF.

The rearrangement joins TRBV27 to TRBJ2-4, with a tentative D call TRBD1 (6 bases). The germline V gene encodes CDR1 MNHEY and CDR2 SMNVEV (reference sequence). This CDR3 has 15 amino acids. Trimming removed 8 bases from V and 0 bases from J, with 14 bases in between. This CDR3 reads CASQDSSLAKNIQYF. CDR3 sequence (DNA): TGTGCCAGCCAGGACAGCTCCTTAGCCAAAAACATTCAGTACTTC.

This clone was seen just once. The CDR3: CASSDPGTSGYEQYF. CDR3 coding DNA: TGTGCCAGCAGTGACCCCGGGACTAGCGGCTACGAGCAGTACTTC. The rearrangement uses TRBV6-6 and TRBJ2-7, with 11 bases aligning to TRBD2. This CDR3 is built from 15 residues. Per the germline V gene, CDR1 is MNHNY and CDR2 is SVGAGI (reference sequence). The J segment lost 3 bases and the V segment lost 5 bases, leaving 6 bases of the junction unmatched.

A word on this clone: With a much larger clone just one base away, this may be a read error. The chain couples TRBV28 to TRBJ1-2; D unresolved. Germline CDR1 and CDR2: MDHEN and SYDVKM. The CDR3 contains 11 residues. V lost 4 bases and J lost 4, with 4 bases in between. CDR3 bases: TGTGCCAGCAGTTATACCTATGGCTACACCTTC. Translation: CASSYTYGYTF.

The chain has TRBV6-1 and TRBJ1-1, with 9 bases lining up with TRBD1. The CDR3 is made up of 15 amino acids. Germline-derived CDR1 and CDR2 are MNHNS and SASEGT. Trimming took 4 bases from V and 11 from J; bases not matched to a gene: 14. CDR3 in amino acids: CASSVNSAGQGLAFF. DNA of the CDR3: TGTGCCAGCAGTGTAAACTCCGCGGGACAGGGATTGGCTTTCTTT.

The J gene is TRBJ1-6, the V gene TRBV5-4, with 8 bases fitting TRBD1. This CDR3 region has 14 residues. The V segment lost 2 bases and the J segment 7 bases; nucleotides outside the gene matches: 2. The V gene's germline CDR1 is SGHNT and CDR2 YYREEE (reference sequence). CDR3 loop: CASSLRTGNSPLHF. The CDR3 DNA reads TGTGCCAGCAGCTTAAGGACAGGGAATTCACCCCTCCACTTT.

The chain carries TRBV25-1 and TRBJ2-2, with no clear D. V was trimmed by 2 bases and J by 6 bases, leaving 4 bases between them. The CDR3 consists of 12 residues. CDR1 is MGHDK and CDR2 is SYGVNS in the germline V gene. CDR3 DNA: TGTGCCAGCAGTGAAAGCCCCGGGGAGCTGTTTTTT. As protein: CASSESPGELFF.

The V and J genes are TRBV19 and TRBJ2-2; D ambiguous. Germline loops: CDR1 LNHDA, CDR2 SQIVND (reference sequence). The CDR3 is 12 residues long. V was cut by 6 bases and J by 6 bases, with 8 bases left in between. The chain's CDR3 is CASRELAGELFF. The CDR3 DNA follows: TGTGCCAGTAGGGAGTTGGCCGGGGAGCTGTTTTTT.

The rearrangement joins TRBV5-1 to TRBJ2-5, with D perhaps matching TRBD2 (7 bases). Trimming stripped 7 bases from V and 1 base from J, with 17 bases between. The CDR3 totals 15 residues. The V gene's germline CDR1 is SGHRS and CDR2 YFSETQ. For the CDR3, the DNA is TGCGCCAGCGGGACGGGGGGCGCGGCCCAAGAGACCCAGTACTTC. Translated, it gives CASGTGGAAQETQYF.

The rearrangement uses TRBV10-3 and TRBJ2-5, with 7 bases aligning to TRBD1. CDR3 length equals 16 residues. J was trimmed by 5 bases and V by 4 bases; bases with no gene match: 13. Germline V gene lookup returns CDR1 ENHRY and CDR2 SYGVKD. This CDR3 reads CAISVRWDSVSETQYF. The CDR3 nucleotides are TGTGCCATCAGTGTTAGGTGGGACAGCGTAAGTGAGACCCAGTACTTC.

The J gene is TRBJ1-1, the V gene TRBV21-1. TRBV21-1 counts as a pseudogene. CDR3 length: 12 amino acids. The DNA of the CDR3 is TGTGCCAGCAGTGGACTGGGCACTGAAGCTTTCTTT. It translates to CASSGLGTEAFF.

The chain couples TRBV5-1 to TRBJ2-3; D is uncertain. The CDR3 has 14 residues. V was clipped by 0 bases and J by 2 bases, with 7 bases between them. CDR1 and CDR2 (germline): SGHRS, YFSETQ. This chain's CDR3 is CASSLGDNTDTQYF. The CDR3 nucleotides read TGCGCCAGCAGCTTGGGAGACAACACAGATACGCAGTATTTT.

This chain links TRBV5-4 with TRBJ2-5; D might be TRBD1 (5 bases). This CDR3 region has 15 residues. V was clipped by 10 bases and J by 3 bases, with 22 bases between them. Looked up from germline, CDR1 is SGHNT and CDR2 is YYREEE (reference sequence). CDR3: CAFRRSGGAEETQYF. The CDR3 DNA is TGTGCCTTTAGGCGCTCGGGTGGGGCAGAAGAGACCCAGTACTTC. Combining the CDR3 with reference TRBV5-4 and TRBJ2-5 gives the whole variable domain ETGVTQSPTHLIKTRGQQVTLRCSSQSGHNTVSWYQQALGQGPQFIFQYYREEENGRGNFPPRFSGLQFPNYSSELNVNALELDDSALYLCAFRRSGGAEETQYFGPGTRLLVL.

The chain has TRBV10-3 and TRBJ1-2; 7 positions agree with TRBD1. The CDR3 extends over 13 amino acids. Trimming removed 7 bases from V and 8 bases from J; junction bases left unmatched: 10. Germline CDR1 ENHRY, CDR2 SYGVKD. In DNA form, the CDR3 reads TGTGCCATCACCCTGACAGGGACGGAAGGCTACACCTTC. Encoded protein: CAITLTGTEGYTF.

J is TRBJ1-1 and V is TRBV27; a weak D match, TRBD1 (5 bases). V gave up 2 bases and J gave up 11 bases, with 15 bases separating them. CDR1 and CDR2 (germline): MNHEY, SMNVEV (reference sequence). This CDR3 is 13 amino acids long. DNA of the CDR3: TGTGCCAGCAGTTTAGCGATTGGGCGGGGGGCTTTCTTT. Its translation: CASSLAIGRGAFF.

V gene TRBV5-1 combines with J gene TRBJ2-7; TRBD2 might be the D (5 bases). The CDR3 runs to 14 residues. CDR1 is SGHRS and CDR2 is YFSETQ in the germline V gene. Trimming left V 0 bases short and J 2 bases short, with 9 bases between. CDR3: CASSLGGSPYEQYF. The CDR3 DNA is TGCGCCAGCAGCTTGGGCGGGTCGCCCTACGAGCAGTACTTC.

This clone showed up just once. The chain employs TRBV21-1 and TRBJ2-7; the table names TRBD1, a call not compared with the DNA. TRBV21-1 is a known pseudogene. The CDR3 runs 18 residues. CDR3: CASSRGKGARQLSYEQYF. The DNA for the CDR3 is TGTGCCAGCAGCAGGGGCAAGGGGGCTAGACAGCTCTCCTACGAGCAGTACTTC.

The chain uses TRBV6-6 and TRBJ2-7; D is ambiguous. There are 14 residues in the CDR3. CDR1 is MNHNY, CDR2 SVGAGI, per germline (reference sequence). Trimming removed 0 bases at V and 3 bases at J, with 9 bases between. The chain's CDR3 is CASSYSFESYEQYF. CDR3 bases: TGTGCCAGCAGTTACTCGTTCGAAAGCTACGAGCAGTACTTC.

The chain uses TRBV6-5 and TRBJ1-2, with D maybe TRBD1 (6 bases). Germline loops: CDR1 MNHEY, CDR2 SVGAGI. The CDR3 contains 15 residues. Trimming left V 6 bases short and J 4 bases short, with 18 bases between. This CDR3 reads CASRVPLGGLYGYTF. CDR3 nucleotides: TGTGCCAGCAGAGTCCCGCTGGGGGGGCTCTATGGCTACACCTTC.